This is a list of T cell receptor beta chains from one sample in a study of molecular identifiers for immune sequencing clone quantification. TCRdb redid the calling of the PCR reads with MiXCR, one entry per CDR3 protein. The sample includes about 65,000 distinct CDR3 sequences, 15% to 20% of them seen just once. Specimen: naive CD8+ T cells from blood, with Jurkat cell RNA spiked in. These receptors originate from a human donor in good health. Some libraries in this study had Jurkat cell RNA spiked in. Each CDR3 is given with its conserved first and last residue. D genes are given only for firm matches. Size is omitted from some rows. Given values are once, few, many or a class for expanded clones.

DNA	CDR3	J	V	D	size
TGTGCCAGCAGTTACGCTTTTAATCAGCCCCAGCATTTT	CASSYAFNQPQHF	TRBJ1-5	TRBV6-5	NA	many
TGCGCCAGCAGCCAAGTTGGAGACAGCCGATACGAGCAGTACTTC	CASSQVGDSRYEQYF	TRBJ2-7	TRBV4-1	NA	many
TGTGCCAGCAGGCCAACAATCGACTGGACCTACGAGCAGTACTTC	CASRPTIDWTYEQYF	TRBJ2-7	TRBV7-6	NA	many
TGTGCCAGCAGTCCCTCCGTAGGCGGGAGGGCGTACGAGCAGTACTTC	CASSPSVGGRAYEQYF	TRBJ2-7	TRBV27	TRBD2	many
TGTGCCATCAGTGAGTCGGGGAATGAGCAGTTCTTC	CAISESGNEQFF	TRBJ2-1	TRBV10-3	NA	many
TGTGCCAGCAGCATAAGTACAGGGAGCACTGAAGCTTTCTTT	CASSISTGSTEAFF	TRBJ1-1	TRBV9	NA	many
TGCAGCGTTTTAGGGGGCGTAGATGGCTACACCTTC	CSVLGGVDGYTF	TRBJ1-2	TRBV29-1	TRBD1	many
TGTGCCAGTAGACAGGTCGACTATGGCTACACCTTC	CASRQVDYGYTF	TRBJ1-2	TRBV19	NA	many
TGTGCCAGCAGCTTAGTGGGGACAGCATTCACAGATACGCAGTATTTT	CASSLVGTAFTDTQYF	TRBJ2-3	TRBV7-8	TRBD1	many
TGTGCCAGCACCAACGGAGTCGACGCTAGCGGGACCACGCAGTATTTT	CASTNGVDASGTTQYF	TRBJ2-3	TRBV12-3/TRBV12-4	TRBD2	many
TGTGCCAGCAGCTCCCTAGTGATCTCCTACAATGAGCAGTTCTTC	CASSSLVISYNEQFF	TRBJ2-1	TRBV11-2	NA	few
TGTGCCAGCAGTCGCCGGGGGGCCGGGACTAGCGGCACAGATACGCAGTATTTT	CASSRRGAGTSGTDTQYF	TRBJ2-3	TRBV28	TRBD2	NA
TGCAGCGTTGAAGCGGGAGCGAACACCGGGGGGCTGTTTTTT	CSVEAGANTGGLFF	TRBJ2-2	TRBV29-1	NA	few
TGTGCCACCAGCGTGGAGACCGACAATGAGCAGTTCTTC	CATSVETDNEQFF	TRBJ2-1	TRBV15	NA	many
TGTGCCAGCAGCGCCTCTCCGGGACTAGCAGGCGGAAAAAGAGAGACCCAGTACTTC	CASSASPGLAGGKRETQYF	TRBJ2-5	TRBV9	TRBD2	many
TGCGCCAGCAGCCAAGTTCTTTGGTCTAGCGGACCCACAGATACGCAGTATTTT	CASSQVLWSSGPTDTQYF	TRBJ2-3	TRBV4-3	TRBD2	many
TGTGCCACCAGTGATTCTCGGGGCTCCTGGGATGAAAAACTGTTTTTT	CATSDSRGSWDEKLFF	TRBJ1-4	TRBV24-1	NA	many
TGTGCCAGCAGCCAAGAAGGCGTCTGGGTAAAAGGCAATGAGCAGTTCTTC	CASSQEGVWVKGNEQFF	TRBJ2-1	TRBV14	NA	many
TGCGCCTCCCGGGACTCAACCAGCACAGATACGCAGTATTTT	CASRDSTSTDTQYF	TRBJ2-3	TRBV5-1	NA	many
TGTGCCAGCAGTTACTCCCGGGACAGGGGGTACGAGCAGTACTTC	CASSYSRDRGYEQYF	TRBJ2-7	TRBV6-2/TRBV6-3	TRBD1	many
TGTGCCAGCAGCGATGGACTAGCGGGAGTAGAAGATACGCAGTATTTT	CASSDGLAGVEDTQYF	TRBJ2-3	TRBV9	TRBD2	many
TGTGCCAGCAGCCACGGCGGGAGAGTCTACGAGCAGTACTTC	CASSHGGRVYEQYF	TRBJ2-7	TRBV14	TRBD2	NA
TGTGCCAGCAGTTATGGGGGACTAGCGGAGATCCAAGAGACCCAGTACTTC	CASSYGGLAEIQETQYF	TRBJ2-5	TRBV6-5	TRBD2	many
TGTGCCAGAGCGGGGGAGCGGGAAGCCGGGGAGCTGTTTTTT	CARAGEREAGELFF	TRBJ2-2	TRBV7-9	TRBD2	many
TGTGCCGCCGCGGCTAGCGGTAGCACAGATACGCAGTATTTT	CAAAASGSTDTQYF	TRBJ2-3	TRBV7-9	TRBD2	many
TGTGCCAGTAGTAGCTGGCGAGAGACCCAGTACTTC	CASSSWRETQYF	TRBJ2-5	TRBV19	NA	many
TGCGCCAGCAGTTTATGGACGGCGAACACCGGGGAGCTGTTTTTT	CASSLWTANTGELFF	TRBJ2-2	TRBV5-1	NA	NA
TGTGCCTGGATATCCCGCGGGAGTTACGAGCAGTACTTC	CAWISRGSYEQYF	TRBJ2-7	TRBV30	TRBD2	many
TGTGCCAGCAGCGTAGCTGAGGCTGTTGTGACCGGGGAGCTGTTTTTT	CASSVAEAVVTGELFF	TRBJ2-2	TRBV9	NA	few
TGTGCCAGCACCGTTCATCTAGCGGGACTCAACACAGATACGCAGTATTTT	CASTVHLAGLNTDTQYF	TRBJ2-3	TRBV28	TRBD2	many
TGTGCCAGCAGCCACCACCTCCCCCAAGAGACCCAGTACTTC	CASSHHLPQETQYF	TRBJ2-5	TRBV3-1	NA	many
TGCGCCAGCAGCCAAGGGGGCGGGGAGCTGTTTTTT	CASSQGGGELFF	TRBJ2-2	TRBV4-1	NA	few
TGTACCAGCAGCCATAGCGGGATGGAGAGGGGTGAGCAGTTCTTC	CTSSHSGMERGEQFF	TRBJ2-1	TRBV11-2	TRBD2	NA
TGTGCCAGCAGACGTCATGCGTTGGGATCGGCGGAAGCTTTCTTT	CASRRHALGSAEAFF	TRBJ1-1	TRBV27	NA	many
TGCAGTGCTAGAGATTTTTCTGGGGAGAAACCCACAGATACGCAGTATTTT	CSARDFSGEKPTDTQYF	TRBJ2-3	TRBV20-1	NA	many
TGCAGTGCTAGTGGGCGTCTAGCGATAAATGAGCAGTTCTTC	CSASGRLAINEQFF	TRBJ2-1	TRBV20-1	NA	many
TGTGCCAGCAGCCTTCAATGGCGGGATCCGGATACGCAGTATTTT	CASSLQWRDPDTQYF	TRBJ2-3	TRBV25-1	NA	NA
TGCAGCGTTGAAGATCGGACAGGGGTAAAGCTATTTAATGAGCAGTTCTTC	CSVEDRTGVKLFNEQFF	TRBJ2-1	TRBV29-1	TRBD1	many
TGCGCCAGCAGCCCGCGGAACCCACTAAACTCTGGAAACACCATATATTTT	CASSPRNPLNSGNTIYF	TRBJ1-3	TRBV4-1	NA	NA
TGCGCCAGCAGCTGGGGGCTGGATGAGCAGTTCTTC	CASSWGLDEQFF	TRBJ2-1	TRBV5-1	NA	few
TGTGCCAGCAGTGAACCCAGAGGGGGACAGATAAACTATGGCTACACCTTC	CASSEPRGGQINYGYTF	TRBJ1-2	TRBV2	TRBD1	many
TGCGCCAGCAGCCAAATGGGTAACAACTATGGCTACACCTTC	CASSQMGNNYGYTF	TRBJ1-2	TRBV4-1	NA	NA
TGTGCCACCAATTGGGGACAGATCAATGAGCAGTTCTTC	CATNWGQINEQFF	TRBJ2-1	TRBV7-9	TRBD1	few
TGTGCCAGCAGACGGGACAGGCCCCTGGATGAGCAGTTCTTC	CASRRDRPLDEQFF	TRBJ2-1	TRBV6-2/TRBV6-3	TRBD1	many
TGCGCCAGCAGCGGCCCCTTGGCGGGAGGGTGGAATGAGCAGTTCTTC	CASSGPLAGGWNEQFF	TRBJ2-1	TRBV5-1	TRBD2	NA
TGTGCCAGCAGTTTAGCCCCCCCCTACGAGCAGTACTTC	CASSLAPPYEQYF	TRBJ2-7	TRBV12-3/TRBV12-4	NA	NA
TGCAGTGCTAGTCGGCAGGGGGCATACGAGCAGTACTTC	CSASRQGAYEQYF	TRBJ2-7	TRBV20-1	TRBD1	many
TGTGCCAGCAGGACGGGACCGACTTGGCCCCAGTACTTC	CASRTGPTWPQYF	TRBJ2-5	TRBV27	NA	many
TGTGCCTGGAGCGGGGCGGCCTCCTCCTACAATGAGCAGTTCTTC	CAWSGAASSYNEQFF	TRBJ2-1	TRBV30	NA	NA
TGTGCCAGCCCGGGGGGGGTAGGCGGGTGGACTGAAGCTTTCTTT	CASPGGVGGWTEAFF	TRBJ1-1	TRBV7-9	NA	many
TGTGCTAGTGGTTTGGGCTGGGACGAGCAGTACTTC	CASGLGWDEQYF	TRBJ2-7	TRBV12-5	NA	many
TGTGCCAGCATGCTGGGGACAGGGGGCCTTCAGCCCCAGCATTTT	CASMLGTGGLQPQHF	TRBJ1-5	TRBV2	TRBD1	many
TGTGCCAGTAGTATATCCGGGACAGGAACTCATCAGCCCCAGCATTTT	CASSISGTGTHQPQHF	TRBJ1-5	TRBV19	TRBD1	many
TGTGCCAGCAGCTGGACTAGCGGAGGGTTCTTCCAAGAGACCCAGTACTTC	CASSWTSGGFFQETQYF	TRBJ2-5	TRBV7-6	TRBD2	few
TGTGCCAGCAGTCCGTCGGGGGAGGGGACTGAAGCTTTCTTT	CASSPSGEGTEAFF	TRBJ1-1	TRBV2	NA	many